The 15 T cell receptor beta chains below were found in one sample sequenced in a study of blood T cell repertoires in COVID-19. The method was immunoSEQ multiplex PCR; TCRdb's version includes in-frame clones alone and lacks a portion of them. This sample carries 220,000 or so clones, around 91% of them seen once, and the ten largest clones take about 15%. Specimen: PBMCs or T cells enriched from blood (not recorded which). The receptors come from a man between 25 and 39 years old who had been exposed to COVID-19.

The chain uses TRBV19 and TRBJ1-3; D possibly corresponds to TRBD1 (6 bases). Germline CDR1 and CDR2: LNHDA and SQIVND (reference sequence). Trimming stripped 7 bases from V and 1 base from J, with 14 bases between. The CDR3 spans 15 residues. In DNA, the CDR3 is TGTGCCAGTAAAGGCCAAGACAGGTCTGGAAACACCATATATTTT. Its protein is CASKGQDRSGNTIYF.

V is TRBV7-4 and J is TRBJ1-5; D may be TRBD1 (6 bases). CDR1 and CDR2 (germline): SGHVT, SQSDAQ. The germline V and J ends were trimmed by 3 bases and 0 bases, with 18 bases remaining between them. This CDR3 comprises 18 residues. The CDR3 DNA follows: TGTGCCAGCAGCTTTTCCTCCGAGGGGGGGTATAGCAATCAGCCCCAGCATTTT. It codes for CASSFSSEGGYSNQPQHF.

The chain employs TRBV15 and TRBJ1-4, with a possible D match to TRBD1 (6 bases). The V and J ends lost 3 bases and 8 bases respectively, with 19 bases between them. CDR1 is LNHNV, CDR2 YYDKDF, per germline (reference sequence). The CDR3 runs 16 residues. Here the CDR3 DNA reads TGTGCCACCAGCAGTGTCCTCTCAGGGGCAGGCGAAAAACTGTTTTTT. Protein product: CATSSVLSGAGEKLFF.

This clone was seen only a few times. The chain couples TRBV6-5 to TRBJ2-1, with D possibly TRBD1 on 6 matching bases. CDR1 and CDR2 from the germline V gene are MNHEY and SVGAGI. The CDR3 is 15 amino acids. With 4 bases removed from V and 1 base from J, the gap between germline ends came to 11 bases. DNA of the CDR3: TGTGCCAGCAGTTTAGAACAGGGATCCTACAATGAGCAGTTCTTC. Amino acid sequence: CASSLEQGSYNEQFF.

The J gene is TRBJ2-3, the V gene TRBV5-1, with a tentative D call TRBD2 (6 bases). Germline CDR1 and CDR2: SGHRS and YFSETQ. The V and J ends lost 7 bases and 3 bases respectively, with 15 bases between them. The CDR3 has 14 residues. Here the CDR3 DNA reads TGCGCCAGCGCTCAAGGAGGGTCGACAGATACGCAGTATTTT. Protein: CASAQGGSTDTQYF.

The chain recombines TRBV11-2 with TRBJ2-4, with D unresolved. Per germline, CDR1 SGHAT and CDR2 FQNNGV. The germline V and J ends were trimmed by 5 bases and 0 bases, with 8 bases remaining between them. The CDR3 is 14 residues long. CDR3: CASSPVGAKNIQYF. The CDR3 DNA sequence: TGTGCCAGCAGCCCTGTCGGAGCCAAAAACATTCAGTACTTC.

J is TRBJ2-2 and V is TRBV28, with 8 bases aligning to TRBD1. J lost 7 bases, V lost 6 bases, and 10 bases had no gene match. CDR3 length equals 15 residues. Germline V gives CDR1 MDHEN, CDR2 SYDVKM. In nucleotides, the CDR3 is TGTGCCAGCAGCTTCATGGACAGGGAGATCGGGGAGCTGTTTTTT. Translation: CASSFMDREIGELFF.

This chain connects TRBV9 to TRBJ1-2; D may be TRBD1 (5 bases). Germline V gene data show CDR1 as SGDLS and CDR2 as YYNGEE. The CDR3 is 13 amino acids. V gave up 2 bases and J gave up 4 bases, with 9 bases separating them. The CDR3 loop is CASSVQGGYGYTF. Here the CDR3 DNA reads TGTGCCAGCAGCGTCCAGGGAGGCTATGGCTACACCTTC.

The gene calls are TRBV29-1 and TRBJ2-7; D is ambiguous. V lost 5 bases and J 3 bases, leaving 14 bases between the germline ends. Germline V gene sequence: CDR1 SQVTM, CDR2 ANQGSEA. The CDR3 is 13 residues long. The CDR3 DNA reads TGCAGCGTTACCCCATCGGGTGTCTACGAGCAGTACTTC. Encoded protein: CSVTPSGVYEQYF.

This clone appeared once. The chain has TRBV2 and TRBJ2-3, with 10 bases lining up with TRBD1. The CDR3 length is 15 residues. With 6 bases clipped from V and 3 bases from J, the junction kept 6 bases outside the gene matches. Germline CDR1 SNHLY, CDR2 FYNNEI. The CDR3 is CASRIGQGETDTQYF. Written as DNA, the CDR3 is TGTGCCAGCAGGATAGGACAGGGGGAAACAGATACGCAGTATTTT.

The V gene is TRBV18, the J gene TRBJ1-4; D is perhaps TRBD1 (6 bases). Germline CDR1 KGHSH, CDR2 LQKENI. V lost 3 bases and J 8 bases, leaving 16 bases between the germline ends. The CDR3 is 15 amino acids. The CDR3 reads CASSPAGDAAEKLFF. DNA for the CDR3: TGTGCCAGCTCACCTGCAGGGGACGCAGCCGAAAAACTGTTTTTT.

The chain has TRBV20-1 and TRBJ2-3; TRBD2 matches 11 bases. V shed 3 bases, J shed 2 bases, and the junction held 13 bases outside the gene matches. CDR3 length equals 18 residues. Per the germline V gene, CDR1 is DFQATT and CDR2 is SNEGSKA (reference sequence). Here the CDR3 DNA reads TGCAGTGCTAGTTCCTCTCGAGAGACTAGCGGGGACACAGATACGCAGTATTTT. Protein: CSASSSRETSGDTDTQYF.

The chain couples TRBV3-1 (or the pseudogene TRBV3-2) to TRBJ2-3, with D possibly being TRBD2 (5 bases). Germline CDR1 reads LGHDT; CDR2 reads YNNKEL (reference sequence). V lost 2 bases to trimming and J lost 5 bases, with 5 bases between them. The length of the CDR3 is 12 residues. CDR3 nucleotides: TGTGCCAGCAGCCAAAGCGGAGATACGCAGTATTTT. This sequence encodes CASSQSGDTQYF.

This chain uses TRBV18 with TRBJ1-4; TRBD1 is a possible D gene (5 bases). Germline CDR1 and CDR2: KGHSH and LQKENI. V dropped 3 bases and J dropped 5 bases, with 13 bases sitting between them. CDR3 length: 15 amino acids. The CDR3 bases are TGTGCCAGCTCACCGTCGATCCAGGGAAATGAAAAACTGTTTTTT. Its protein product is CASSPSIQGNEKLFF.

The chain is built from TRBV5-1 and TRBJ2-3; 7 bases match TRBD2. The CDR3 runs to 15 residues. Germline V lookup: CDR1 SGHRS, CDR2 YFSETQ. V lost 5 bases and J lost 2; bases outside the gene matches: 8. The CDR3 here is CASSSGTTVTDTQYF. Here the CDR3 DNA reads TGCGCCAGCAGTTCCGGGACTACCGTCACAGATACGCAGTATTTT.